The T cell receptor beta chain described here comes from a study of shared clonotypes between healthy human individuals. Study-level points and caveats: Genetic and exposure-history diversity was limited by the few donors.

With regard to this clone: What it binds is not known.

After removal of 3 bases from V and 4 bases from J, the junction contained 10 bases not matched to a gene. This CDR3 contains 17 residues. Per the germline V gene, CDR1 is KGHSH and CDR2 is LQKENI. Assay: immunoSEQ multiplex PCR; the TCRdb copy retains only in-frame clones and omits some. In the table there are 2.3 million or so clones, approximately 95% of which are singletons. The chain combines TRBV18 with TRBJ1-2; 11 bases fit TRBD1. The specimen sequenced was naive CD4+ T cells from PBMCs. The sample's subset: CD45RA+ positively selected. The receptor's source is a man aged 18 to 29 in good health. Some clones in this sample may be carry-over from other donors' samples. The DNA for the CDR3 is TGTGCCAGCTCACCTCTGGACAGGGGGCTGGCCTTCTATGGCTACACCTTC. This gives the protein CASSPLDRGLAFYGYTF.